The next 21 T cell receptor beta chains were all read from a single sample in a study of T cells in narcolepsy. The table came from immunoSEQ multiplex PCR; TCRdb's copy has only in-frame clones and leaves some out. The table includes approximately 38,000 clones, roughly nine tenths detected once. The sequenced material came from CD45RA- memory CD4+ T cells from PBMCs. The receptors here all came from a human donor with narcolepsy.

The V call is TRBV19, the J call TRBJ1-2, with D possibly being TRBD1 (5 bases). The CDR3 runs to 14 residues. The germline V gene has CDR1 LNHDA and CDR2 SQIVND (reference sequence). Trimming removed 4 bases at V and 4 bases at J, with 13 bases between. CDR3 amino acids: CASSKGGAIYGYTF. CDR3 nucleotides: TGTGCCAGTAGTAAGGGAGGGGCTATCTATGGCTACACCTTC.

This chain uses TRBV5-6 with TRBJ2-7, with 8 bases identical to TRBD1. Germline V gene data show CDR1 as SGHDT and CDR2 as YYEEEE. The CDR3 runs to 12 residues. Trimming removed 5 bases from V and 6 bases from J; junction bases left unmatched: 4. CDR3 region: CASRATGGEQYF. Written as DNA, the CDR3 is TGTGCCAGCAGGGCTACAGGGGGCGAGCAGTACTTC.

This clone was observed once. Here the CDR3 reads CASSQTGVGTEAFF. The CDR3 bases are TGTGCCAGCAGTCAGACAGGGGTAGGCACTGAAGCTTTCTTT. V gene TRBV28 combines with J gene TRBJ1-1; 8 bases fit TRBD1. The V gene's germline CDR1 is MDHEN and CDR2 SYDVKM. The CDR3 length is 14 residues. V lost 5 bases, J lost 4 bases, and 6 bases stayed unmatched.

J is TRBJ2-5 and V is TRBV7-9, with a possible D match to TRBD1 (6 bases). V was trimmed by 2 bases and J by 5 bases, leaving 15 bases between them. There are 15 residues in the CDR3. From germline, CDR1 is SEHNR and CDR2 FQNEAQ (reference sequence). This CDR3 reads CASSLTSGVWETQYF. CDR3 in DNA: TGTGCCAGCAGCTTAACCTCAGGGGTATGGGAGACCCAGTACTTC.

The V and J genes are TRBV10-3 and TRBJ2-3; 9 bases are shared with TRBD1. The length of the CDR3 is 16 residues. CDR1 is ENHRY, CDR2 SYGVKD, per germline. Trimming took 0 bases from V and 1 from J; bases not matched to a gene: 2. CDR3 region: CAISESWTGGTDTQYF. Here the CDR3 DNA reads TGTGCCATCAGTGAGTCGTGGACAGGGGGCACAGATACGCAGTATTTT.

V is TRBV15 and J is TRBJ1-1, with 9 bases that match TRBD1. J lost 4 bases, V lost 5 bases, and 8 bases had no gene match. CDR3 length: 15 amino acids. CDR1 and CDR2 (germline): LNHNV, YYDKDF (reference sequence). CDR3 DNA: TGTGCCACCAGCGTTGGGGGGACAGGGAGCACTGAAGCTTTCTTT. This translates into CATSVGGTGSTEAFF.

This chain uses TRBV5-4 with TRBJ1-1; D not certain. V dropped 0 bases and J dropped 2 bases, with 8 bases sitting between them. The CDR3 runs to 14 residues. CDR1 and CDR2 (germline): SGHNT, YYREEE (reference sequence). This CDR3 reads CASSLDRGNTEAFF. In DNA form, the CDR3 reads TGTGCCAGCAGCTTGGACAGAGGAAACACTGAAGCTTTCTTT.

CDR3 sequence reads: CASSRGTSAVNEQFF. The DNA for the CDR3 is TGTGCCAGTAGTAGGGGGACTAGCGCAGTCAATGAGCAGTTCTTC. V usage is TRBV19 and J usage is TRBJ2-1; 10 positions match TRBD2. The CDR3 contains 15 residues. The junction had 6 bases not matched to a gene; V was cut back by 4 bases and J by 6 bases. CDR1 and CDR2 from the germline V gene are LNHDA and SQIVND (reference sequence).

The V gene is TRBV28, the J gene TRBJ1-1; D ambiguous. The CDR3 spans 13 residues. Germline loops: CDR1 MDHEN, CDR2 SYDVKM. Trimming removed 0 bases at V and 6 bases at J, with 8 bases between. In DNA form, the CDR3 reads TGTGCCAGCAGTTTATGGGGCATTGCTGAAGCTTTCTTT. Its translation is CASSLWGIAEAFF.

This clone was recorded once. The rearrangement uses TRBV28 and TRBJ1-5; possible D gene TRBD1, 5 bases. Germline assignment: CDR1 MDHEN and CDR2 SYDVKM. V was trimmed by 8 bases and J by 9 bases, leaving 8 bases between them. The length of the CDR3 is 10 residues. Here the CDR3 reads CASGGLPQHF. CDR3 nucleotides: TGTGCCAGCGGGGGACTGCCCCAGCATTTT.

This clone occurred once. Written as DNA, the CDR3 is TGTGCCAGCAGCGTTGGGGCCAAAACCTACGAGCAGTACTTC. Its translation: CASSVGAKTYEQYF. The genes are TRBV9 and TRBJ2-7; D is perhaps TRBD1 (5 bases). With 2 bases removed from V and 2 bases from J, the gap between germline ends came to 11 bases. The CDR3 is 14 residues long. Germline V CDR1 and CDR2: SGDLS, YYNGEE.

With respect to this clone: The identical CDR3 is also encoded by other nucleotide sequences in the sample. The chain is built from TRBV20-1 and TRBJ2-1; D gene unclear. The CDR3 runs 11 residues. Trimming took 5 bases from V and 6 from J, leaving 8 bases between them. CDR1 and CDR2 from the germline V gene are DFQATT and SNEGSKA (reference sequence). CDR3 coding DNA: TGCAGTGCTTCGAGAAGCAATGAGCAGTTCTTC. Residues: CSASRSNEQFF.

The V gene is TRBV28, the J gene TRBJ1-5, with D perhaps matching TRBD1 (5 bases). Looked up from germline, CDR1 is MDHEN and CDR2 is SYDVKM. The length of the CDR3 is 16 residues. V lost 5 bases to trimming and J lost 1 base, with 15 bases between them. CDR3 amino acids: CASSRIRVLSNQPQHF. In DNA, the CDR3 is TGTGCCAGCAGTCGAATCAGGGTTCTCAGCAATCAGCCCCAGCATTTT. The full variable domain, with the rest looked up from reference TRBV28 and TRBJ1-5, is DVKVTQSSRYLVKRTGEKVFLECVQDMDHENMFWYRQDPGLGLRLIYFSYDVKMKEKGDIPEGYSVSREKKERFSLILESASTNQTSMYLCASSRIRVLSNQPQHFGDGTRLSIL.

V gene TRBV6-5 combines with J gene TRBJ1-1; weak D call: TRBD1 (6 bases). This CDR3 is built from 12 residues. Germline loops: CDR1 MNHEY, CDR2 SVGAGI. V was trimmed by 8 bases and J by 2 bases, leaving 9 bases between them. CDR3 sequence reads: CASYRANTEAFF. DNA for the CDR3: TGTGCCAGCTACAGGGCCAACACTGAAGCTTTCTTT.

This rearrangement joins TRBV2 to TRBJ2-7; 8 bases are shared with TRBD1. Trimming cost V 6 bases and J 5 bases; bases outside gene matches: 12. CDR1 is SNHLY, CDR2 FYNNEI, per germline. The CDR3 sequence is 15 residues long. As DNA, the CDR3 is TGTGCCAGCAGCCGAAGGGTAGACAGGGGAAACGAGCAGTACTTC. Encoded protein: CASSRRVDRGNEQYF.

The genes are TRBV21-1 and TRBJ2-3; the D call of TRBD2 is as the table states it, not checked on the DNA. TRBV21-1 is reported as a pseudogene. This CDR3 is built from 18 residues. In DNA form, the CDR3 reads TGTGCCAGCAGCAAAGGGGGGGTCACAATGATCAACACAGATACGCAGTATTTT. Amino acid sequence: CASSKGGVTMINTDTQYF.

The chain links TRBV11-3 to TRBJ1-1, with TRBD1 matching over 9 bases. Germline-derived CDR1 and CDR2 are SGHNT and YENEEA. CDR3 length equals 15 residues. J was trimmed by 6 bases and V by 4 bases; bases with no gene match: 9. CDR3 coding DNA: TGTGCCAGCAGCTCCTACAGGGGGCGCAACGCTGAAGCTTTCTTT. This gives the protein CASSSYRGRNAEAFF.

This clone came up once. One junction end disagrees with the germline gene, perhaps due to a read error. V gene TRBV5-3 combines with J gene TRBJ1-2; maybe TRBD1 (6 bases). TRBV5-3 is known as an ORF, though its function is uncertain. The CDR3 has 17 amino acids. Here the CDR3 reads CARSLVSPGHLNYGYTF. The CDR3 DNA sequence: TGTGCCAGAAGTTTGGTTTCGCCGGGACACCTAAACTATGGCTACACCTTC.

The V gene is TRBV7-2, the J gene TRBJ2-5, with 11 nucleotides matching TRBD2. V shed 5 bases, J shed 7 bases, and the junction held 9 bases outside the gene matches. This CDR3 is built from 15 residues. CDR1 is SGHTA and CDR2 is FQGNSA in the germline V gene. The CDR3 DNA sequence: TGTGCCAGCAGCCCGACTAGCGGGAATCCGTGGACCCAGTACTTC. Amino acid sequence: CASSPTSGNPWTQYF.

CDR3 residues: CAISGTVQETQYF. In DNA form, the CDR3 reads TGTGCCATCAGTGGGACAGTCCAAGAGACCCAGTACTTC. This chain links TRBV10-3 with TRBJ2-5, with D maybe TRBD1 (6 bases). The germline CDR1 and CDR2 sequences are ENHRY and SYGVKD. The length of the CDR3 is 13 residues. Trimming removed 4 bases at V and 1 base at J, with 7 bases between.

The V call is TRBV11-2, the J call TRBJ2-5; D may be TRBD1 or TRBD2 (5 bases each). This CDR3 contains 15 residues. V dropped 1 base and J dropped 5 bases, with 14 bases sitting between them. Germline lookup yields CDR1 SGHAT and CDR2 FQNNGV. The CDR3, as DNA: TGTGCCAGCAGCTTAGGAGGGGTTACTCCGGAGACCCAGTACTTC. This translates into CASSLGGVTPETQYF.